Below, 17 T cell receptor beta chains from the same sample are listed, as sequenced in a study of shared clonotypes between healthy human individuals. Some clones are missing from TCRdb's copy, which holds only in-frame ones; the method was immunoSEQ multiplex PCR. Counted here are about 180,000 clones, about 93% occurring once; the ten biggest clones make up about 0.07%. The sequenced sample was naive CD4+ T cells sorted from blood. Subset defined: CD45RA+ positively selected. These receptors all come from a woman aged 25 to 45 in good health.

The chain combines TRBV5-4 with TRBJ1-6, with TRBD1 identical over 8 bases. The CDR3 runs to 17 residues. The J segment lost 4 bases and the V segment lost 4 bases, leaving 10 bases of the junction unmatched. Germline V gene lookup returns CDR1 SGHNT and CDR2 YYREEE (reference sequence). CDR3 region: CASSGTRTGSYNSPLHF. The CDR3 DNA sequence: TGTGCCAGCAGCGGAACAAGGACAGGGTCATATAATTCACCCCTCCACTTT.

The J gene is TRBJ2-5, the V gene TRBV28; 14 bases are a match to TRBD2. Germline V gene sequence: CDR1 MDHEN, CDR2 SYDVKM. The CDR3 runs to 18 residues. After removal of 2 bases from V and 2 bases from J, the junction contained 7 bases not matched to a gene. CDR3 DNA: TGTGCCAGCAGTTTACTTCGGGGGACTAGCGGGAGACAAGAGACCCAGTACTTC. Encoded protein: CASSLLRGTSGRQETQYF.

The chain uses TRBV6-6 and TRBJ2-7; TRBD1 agrees at 9 bases. This CDR3 region has 15 residues. V was clipped by 6 bases and J by 4 bases; unmatched bases: 10. Germline-derived CDR1 and CDR2 are MNHNY and SVGAGI (reference sequence). CDR3 protein: CASSSVGTGLYEQYF. The CDR3 coding sequence is TGTGCCAGCAGCTCCGTTGGGACAGGGTTATACGAGCAGTACTTC.

V gene TRBV28 combines with J gene TRBJ1-1, with D hard to call. The CDR3 length is 14 residues. Looked up from germline, CDR1 is MDHEN and CDR2 is SYDVKM. V was cut by 2 bases and J by 2 bases, with 9 bases left in between. CDR3 region: CASSLVQGNTEAFF. In DNA, the CDR3 is TGTGCCAGCAGTTTAGTTCAAGGAAACACTGAAGCTTTCTTT.

The chain combines TRBV28 with TRBJ2-5, with D perhaps assigned TRBD1 or TRBD2 (7 bases each). The CDR3 covers 14 residues. Germline loops: CDR1 MDHEN, CDR2 SYDVKM. The ends were cut back, 5 bases at V and 5 bases at J, with 15 bases in the middle. CDR3 region: CASSHQGGSETQYF. In DNA, the CDR3 is TGTGCCAGCAGTCACCAGGGGGGGTCGGAGACCCAGTACTTC.

The chain employs TRBV4-1 and TRBJ1-3, with D hard to call. The germline gives CDR1 MGHRA, CDR2 YSYEKL. The V and J ends lost 2 bases and 2 bases respectively, with 7 bases between them. This CDR3 comprises 14 residues. The CDR3 here is CASSQNPAGNTIYF. CDR3 coding DNA: TGCGCCAGCAGCCAAAATCCCGCTGGAAACACCATATATTTT.

The rearrangement links TRBV9 to TRBJ2-1; TRBD2 is a possible D gene (6 bases). This CDR3 is 13 amino acids long. Germline V gives CDR1 SGDLS, CDR2 YYNGEE. Trimming shortened V by 2 bases and J by 6 bases, and 9 bases separated the two germline ends. The CDR3 loop reads CASSVGTANEQFF. In DNA form, the CDR3 reads TGTGCCAGCAGCGTGGGGACTGCCAATGAGCAGTTCTTC.

This sequence joins TRBV30 and TRBJ1-2; no clear D. CDR3 length equals 15 residues. With 2 bases removed from V and 4 bases from J, the gap between germline ends came to 17 bases. The germline V gene has CDR1 GTSNPN and CDR2 SVGIG (reference sequence). The CDR3, as DNA: TGTGCCTGGAGTCTCAGCACCTGGACGGTCTATGGCTACACCTTC. Translating gives CAWSLSTWTVYGYTF.

The CDR3 is CASSFYVRGEQYF. Written as DNA, the CDR3 is TGTGCCAGCAGTTTTTATGTGAGGGGCGAGCAGTACTTC. This chain joins TRBV5-5 and TRBJ2-7; D is perhaps TRBD1 or TRBD2 (5 bases each). Trimming removed 5 bases from V and 6 bases from J, with 15 bases in between. Per the germline V gene, CDR1 is SGHKS and CDR2 is YYEKEE (reference sequence). The CDR3 runs to 13 residues.

The chain carries TRBV7-2 and TRBJ2-7; 12 bases are a match to TRBD2. With 5 bases clipped from V and 6 bases from J, the junction kept 17 bases outside the gene matches. The V gene's germline CDR1 is SGHTA and CDR2 FQGNSA. This CDR3 comprises 18 residues. CDR3 sequence (DNA): TGTGCCAGCAGCCCGGGTGCACTAGCGGGAGGTTGGGGCGGCGAGCAGTACTTC. Translation gives CASSPGALAGGWGGEQYF.

This clone was counted a single time. Additional DNA sequences in this sample encode the identical CDR3. The V call is TRBV7-9, the J call TRBJ1-1, with D tentatively TRBD1 (5 bases). Deletions cut 4 bases from V and 2 bases from J, with 8 bases between. Germline values: CDR1 SEHNR, CDR2 FQNEAQ (reference sequence). CDR3 length: 13 amino acids. CDR3 DNA: TGTGCCAGCAGCTCCCAGGGAAACACTGAAGCTTTCTTT. This gives the protein CASSSQGNTEAFF.

The rearrangement uses TRBV6-5 and TRBJ2-1; possible D gene TRBD1, 5 bases. V was shortened by 4 bases and J by 2 bases, with 12 bases between the two germline ends. Germline V gives CDR1 MNHEY, CDR2 SVGAGI. The CDR3 contains 15 residues. CDR3 in DNA: TGTGCCAGCAGTTTGACAGTAGGTCCCTACAATGAGCAGTTCTTC. It translates to CASSLTVGPYNEQFF.

This clone has just one count. The chain links TRBV10-2 to TRBJ2-3, with 7 nucleotides matching TRBD2. CDR1 and CDR2 (germline): WSHSY, SAAADI. V was pared by 0 bases and J by 3 bases, with 6 bases of the junction left unmatched. The CDR3 totals 16 residues. This CDR3 reads CASSESIRGGTDTQYF. The CDR3 DNA follows: TGCGCCAGCAGTGAGTCGATTCGGGGAGGGACAGATACGCAGTATTTT.

This chain links TRBV7-6 with TRBJ1-1, with TRBD1 as a possible D gene (5 bases). V shed 5 bases and J shed 0 bases, with 10 bases lying between them. Germline values: CDR1 SGHVS, CDR2 FNYEAQ. This CDR3 comprises 14 residues. The CDR3 reads CASSQTVLNTEAFF. Here the CDR3 DNA reads TGTGCCAGCAGCCAGACAGTGTTGAACACTGAAGCTTTCTTT. Looking up the rest from reference TRBV7-6 and TRBJ1-1 gives the full variable domain: GAGVSQSPRYKVTKRGQDVALRCDPISGHVSLYWYRQALGQGPEFLTYFNYEAQQDKSGLPNDRFSAERPEGSISTLTIQRTEQRDSAMYRCASSQTVLNTEAFFGQGTRLTVV.

This chain joins TRBV5-1 and TRBJ2-7, with 8 bases fitting TRBD2. J was trimmed by 6 bases and V by 2 bases; bases with no gene match: 10. CDR1 and CDR2 from the germline V gene are SGHRS and YFSETQ. The CDR3 spans 15 residues. In DNA, the CDR3 is TGCGCCAGCAGCTTCGCGGGAGGAGGACTTGGCGAGCAGTACTTC. Its translation: CASSFAGGGLGEQYF.

The V and J genes are TRBV6-6 and TRBJ2-5; 11 nucleotides match TRBD2. The J call may be faulty, since TRBJ2-7 better matches the DNA end. Germline loops: CDR1 MNHNY, CDR2 SVGAGI (reference sequence). The CDR3 loop spans 15 amino acids. DNA of the CDR3: TGTGCCAGCAGTTACGGGACTAGCGGTACCTACGAGCAGTACTTC. It specifies CASSYGTSGTYEQYF.

The chain recombines TRBV6-5 with TRBJ1-1, with D uncertain. Germline V gene lookup returns CDR1 MNHEY and CDR2 SVGAGI. V lost 0 bases and J 4 bases, leaving 12 bases between the germline ends. The CDR3 length is 15 residues. The CDR3 loop reads CASSYSRSGGTEAFF. The CDR3 coding sequence is TGTGCCAGCAGTTACTCGAGGTCGGGCGGCACTGAAGCTTTCTTT.